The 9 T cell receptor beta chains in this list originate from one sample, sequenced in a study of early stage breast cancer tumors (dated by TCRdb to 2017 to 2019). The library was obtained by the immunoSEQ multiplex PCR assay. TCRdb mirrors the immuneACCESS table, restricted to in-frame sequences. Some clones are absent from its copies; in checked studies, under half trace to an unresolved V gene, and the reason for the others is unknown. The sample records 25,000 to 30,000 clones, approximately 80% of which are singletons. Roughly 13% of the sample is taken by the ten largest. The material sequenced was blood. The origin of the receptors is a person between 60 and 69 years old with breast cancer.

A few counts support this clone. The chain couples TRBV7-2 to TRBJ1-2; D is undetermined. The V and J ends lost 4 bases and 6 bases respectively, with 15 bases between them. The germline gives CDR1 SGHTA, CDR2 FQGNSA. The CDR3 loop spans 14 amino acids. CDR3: CASSYLQRTDGYTF. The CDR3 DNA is TGTGCCAGCAGCTACTTGCAGCGGACTGATGGCTACACCTTC.

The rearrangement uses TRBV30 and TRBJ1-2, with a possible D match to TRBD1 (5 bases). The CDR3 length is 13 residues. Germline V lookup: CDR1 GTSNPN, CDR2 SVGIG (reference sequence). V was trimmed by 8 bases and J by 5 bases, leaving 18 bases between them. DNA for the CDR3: TGTGCCGGAAGGACCCCCAGGGTTTATGGCTACACCTTC. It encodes CAGRTPRVYGYTF.

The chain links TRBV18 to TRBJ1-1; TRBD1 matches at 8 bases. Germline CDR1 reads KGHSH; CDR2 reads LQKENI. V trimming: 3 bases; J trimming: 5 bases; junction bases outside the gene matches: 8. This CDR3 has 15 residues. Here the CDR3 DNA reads TGTGCCAGCTCACCGCAGACAGGGGCAGGAACTGAAGCTTTCTTT. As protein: CASSPQTGAGTEAFF.

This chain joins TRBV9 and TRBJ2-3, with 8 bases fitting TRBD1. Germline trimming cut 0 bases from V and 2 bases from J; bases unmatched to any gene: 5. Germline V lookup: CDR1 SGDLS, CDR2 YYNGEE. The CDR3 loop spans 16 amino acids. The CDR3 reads CASSVGTGSDTDTQYF. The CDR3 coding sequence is TGTGCCAGCAGCGTAGGGACAGGGTCGGACACAGATACGCAGTATTTT.

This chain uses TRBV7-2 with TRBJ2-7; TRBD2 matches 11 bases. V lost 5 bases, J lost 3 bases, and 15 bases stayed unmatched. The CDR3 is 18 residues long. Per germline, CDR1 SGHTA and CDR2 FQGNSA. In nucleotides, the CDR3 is TGTGCCAGCAGCCAAAGGAAGGTAGCGGGAGGGGCAGGCTACGAGCAGTACTTC. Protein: CASSQRKVAGGAGYEQYF.

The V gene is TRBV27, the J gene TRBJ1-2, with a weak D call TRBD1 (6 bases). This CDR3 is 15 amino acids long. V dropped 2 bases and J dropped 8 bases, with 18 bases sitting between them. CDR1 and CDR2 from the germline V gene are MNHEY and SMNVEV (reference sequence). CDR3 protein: CASSLIADRPKGYTF. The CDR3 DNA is TGTGCCAGCAGTTTAATCGCGGACAGACCCAAGGGCTACACCTTC.

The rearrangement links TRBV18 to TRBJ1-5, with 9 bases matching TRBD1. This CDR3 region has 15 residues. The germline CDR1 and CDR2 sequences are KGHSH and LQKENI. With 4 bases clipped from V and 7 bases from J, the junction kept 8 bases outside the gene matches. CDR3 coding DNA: TGTGCCAGCTCACTAACGGGACAGGGAGACCAGCCCCAGCATTTT. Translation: CASSLTGQGDQPQHF. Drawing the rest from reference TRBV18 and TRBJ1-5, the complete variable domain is NAGVMQNPRHLVRRRGQEARLRCSPMKGHSHVYWYRQLPEEGLKFMVYLQKENIIDESGMPKERFSAEFPKEGPSILRIQQVVRGDSAAYFCASSLTGQGDQPQHFGDGTRLSIL.

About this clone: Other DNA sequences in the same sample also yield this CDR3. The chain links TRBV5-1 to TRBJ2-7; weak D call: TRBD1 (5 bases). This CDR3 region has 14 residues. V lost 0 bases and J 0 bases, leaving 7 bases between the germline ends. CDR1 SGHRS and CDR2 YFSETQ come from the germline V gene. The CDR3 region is CASSLATDSYEQYF. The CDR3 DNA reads TGCGCCAGCAGCTTGGCGACAGACTCCTACGAGCAGTACTTC.

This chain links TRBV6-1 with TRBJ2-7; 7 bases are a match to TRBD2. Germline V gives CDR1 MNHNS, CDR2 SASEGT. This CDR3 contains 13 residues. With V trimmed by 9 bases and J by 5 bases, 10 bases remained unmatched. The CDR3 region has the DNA TGTGCCAGTTGGGACTACCCCCTCGACGAGCAGTACTTC. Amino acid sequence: CASWDYPLDEQYF.